Listed below are T cell receptor beta chains from one sample, sequenced in a study of CD8 T cells in cerebrospinal fluid in Alzheimer's disease. One entry per CDR3 protein, without DNA, is what TCRdb gives after re-calling the 10x single-cell sequencing reads. The sample totals over a thousand distinct CDR3 sequences. The sequenced material came from cerebrospinal fluid. The source is a human donor in good health. CDR3s include the opening cysteine and the closing phenylalanine or tryptophan. The size field reads once, few or many counts, or a class when the clone is expanded.

TRBJ2-1	TRBV7-3	large	17	CASSLRGSSGTYNEQFF
TRBJ2-1	TRBV9	medium-sized	15	CASSKEGYSYNEQFF
TRBJ2-7	TRBV18	medium-sized	13	CASSLAPTYEQYF
TRBJ1-2	TRBV28	large	15	CASSLSLGQLYGYTF
TRBJ1-2	TRBV20-1	medium-sized	13	CSATGGASYGYTF
TRBJ2-5	TRBV28	large	14	CASSFNGLQETQYF
TRBJ2-5	TRBV2	medium-sized	14	CASSERQDGETQYF
TRBJ2-1	TRBV24-1	large	14	CATEHRSGVNEQFF
TRBJ1-1	TRBV21-1	medium-sized	14	CASSTGSWNTEAFF
TRBJ2-3	TRBV28	medium-sized	16	CASSYITAGSTDTQYF
TRBJ1-1	TRBV20-1	medium-sized	14	CSASLHSLNTEAFF
TRBJ2-3	TRBV19	medium-sized	15	CASSSNGQATDTQYF
TRBJ1-5	TRBV19	medium-sized	18	CASSKARGQGASNQPQHF
TRBJ2-2	TRBV4-1	medium-sized	15	CASSSLALRTGELFF
TRBJ1-6	TRBV2	medium-sized	14	CASSHGRDNSPLHF